This entry is about one T cell receptor beta chain. The antigen this receptor binds is unknown. Since a much larger clone is just one base distant, this may be a read error. In this CDR3 the conserved last residue, phenylalanine or tryptophan, is missing, so a read error is likely. CDR1 LGHDT and CDR2 YNNKEL are derived from the germline V gene (reference sequence). The length of the CDR3 is 15 amino acids, counting both ends. Just CDR3 DNA is preserved here, 45 bases in frame from base 1. Relative to germline, V is 1 base shorter and J is 2 bases shorter, with 11 bases between their ends. The study reported a robust and sensitive protocol to amplify, sequence and analyze TCRs, based on 3' ligation of a UMI-containing oligonucleotide to TCR cDNA. For whole blood analysis, approximately 2.5 ml of peripheral blood was collected from healthy adult volunteers into Tempus tubes, and RNA was extracted following the manufacturer's instructions. Before reverse transcription, total RNA that had not been cell sorted was treated with RQ1 DNase, with a target input of roughly 1 to 1,100 ng. Skin biopsy and whole blood libraries were made to test pipeline robustness in samples where T cells form a minority population.

The entry originates in a study of naive and memory T cell subsets (TCRdb year 2017). About the full investigation: The figure summarizing these samples reported about 10 blood donors, 7 tuberculin skin test biopsies and 3 saline control biopsies. PCR2 was typically performed as a SYBR Green qPCR that was stopped at a set threshold, although end-point PCR (approximately 6 cycles) could be used instead for low-input samples.

Study-wide conclusions, independent of this receptor: The potential sensitivity of the RNA-based method to TCR transcript changes with T cell activation and differentiation was acknowledged.

The library was obtained by 5' RACE. The ligated cDNA was amplified by four rounds of PCR, in which nested alpha and beta constant region primers were used together with the SP2 primer. For the blood and skin samples, reverse transcription of TCR RNA was done with SuperScript IV along with alpha and beta constant region primers. An oligonucleotide carrying the Illumina SP2 primer and a UMI was ligated to the 3' end of the cDNA by means of T4 RNA ligase 1. The 12-nucleotide UMI was composed of two random hexamers separated by an eight-base spacer, which was included to prevent hairpin formation. From the second PCR onward, TCR alpha and beta chain libraries were processed separately and dual indexed for multiplexing. After pooling, the indexed libraries were analyzed by capillary electrophoresis and sequenced on either an Illumina MiSeq or NextSeq. Libraries were spiked with PhiX DNA at about 5-7.5% so that base diversity was increased and cluster recognition was improved. The original methods were these. Demultiplexor took UMIs from read 2, joined the UMIs to the TCR sequence from read 1, and separated reads according to sample indices. V and J genes and V-J junctions were identified by Decombinator, which gave every TCR a five-part identifier that included V and J deletions. Collapsinator used UMIs to correct sequencing errors and PCR amplification heterogeneity, producing a UMI-based abundance for each TCR. Identifiers were converted to nucleotide sequence by CDR3Translator and translated to amino acids, and CDR3 regions were extracted on the basis of terminal motifs. After normalization to the amount of input RNA, error-corrected alpha and beta TCR counts from blood and skin were compared. Starting from the raw public reads, TCRdb applied fastp trimming at Q25, assembled clones with MiXCR and retained in-frame beta chains. Identical CDR3 proteins give one entry, which carries the most common genes and DNA. The V and J calls, along with clone size, are taken from TCRdb and not from the paper's own processing. The sample records 58,000 or so distinct CDR3 sequences, 6.5% to 8.5% of which are singletons. The ten biggest clones cover over 8% of the sample.

This receptor was taken from a female donor in good health. The rearrangement joined TRBV3-1 to TRBJ1-2; TRBD1 is a weak D gene call, 5 bases matching. CDR3 loop: CASSQGGLTNYGYTL. The base sequence is TGTGCCAGCAGCCAAGGGGGACTTACCAACTATGGCTACACCCTC.